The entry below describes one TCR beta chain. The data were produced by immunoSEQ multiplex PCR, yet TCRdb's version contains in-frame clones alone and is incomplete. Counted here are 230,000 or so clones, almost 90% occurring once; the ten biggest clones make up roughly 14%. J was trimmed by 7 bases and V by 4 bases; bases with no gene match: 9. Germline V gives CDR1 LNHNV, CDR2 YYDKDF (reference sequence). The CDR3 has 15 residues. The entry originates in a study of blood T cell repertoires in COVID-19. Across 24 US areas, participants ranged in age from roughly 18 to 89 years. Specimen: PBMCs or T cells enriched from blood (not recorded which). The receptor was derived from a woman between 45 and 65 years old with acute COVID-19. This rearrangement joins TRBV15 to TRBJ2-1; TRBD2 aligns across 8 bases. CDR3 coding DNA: TGTGCCACCAGCATGCGGCGGGAGGTAGGGAATGAGCAGTTCTTC. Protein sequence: CATSMRREVGNEQFF.